This T cell receptor (beta chain) emerged from a study of CD8+ T cells in alopecia areata. Study-level points and caveats: An increase in clonality over normal scalp was evident in lesional scalp, especially alopecia totalis/universalis. Compared with mice, patients displayed less clear TCR sharing, possibly for HLA-related reasons.

Trimming removed 2 bases at V and 0 bases at J, with 5 bases between. Germline lookup yields CDR1 SNHLY and CDR2 FYNNEI. The CDR3 is made up of 14 amino acids. This clone has a single count. Antigen: not known. RNA extraction was followed by reverse transcription into cDNA, which acted as the sequencing template. Libraries were prepared by immunoSEQ multiplex PCR; TCRdb keeps only in-frame clonotypes and omits some of them. The repertoire holds more than 75,000 clones, with around 45% as singletons. Starting from PBMCs, sorting isolated CD4+ and CD8+ T cells. Sequencing was carried out using CD4+ T cells sorted from blood. V and J are TRBV2 and TRBJ2-1; D unresolved. The receptor was isolated from a human donor with alopecia areata. The CDR3 sequence is CASSELYSYNEQFF. The CDR3 bases are TGTGCCAGCAGTGAATTGTACTCCTACAATGAGCAGTTCTTC.